Included here is one TCR beta chain sequence, with context. This record comes from a study of blood T cell repertoires in COVID-19. Study-level background: Samples taken during acute and convalescent COVID-19 were collected in the United States, Italy and Spain. In each case, the material was cDNA or gDNA derived from T cells, B-cell-depleted T cells, or PBMCs.

Recruited during active infection, patients (from Seattle) were subsequently followed longitudinally. This CDR3 is built from 14 residues. The germline CDR1 and CDR2 sequences are MGHRA and YSYEKL. V lost 1 base to trimming and J lost 6 bases, with 10 bases between them. Per the study methods: Amplified reference gene primers provided the basis for estimating nucleated cell counts. TCRdb keeps only in-frame clones here, not all; method: immunoSEQ multiplex PCR. V and J calls and clone size come straight from that table; D and trimming were deduced from the DNA. This sample carries approximately 250,000 clones, 80% to 95% of them seen once, and the ten largest clones take about 0.8%.

J is TRBJ2-1 and V is TRBV4-1; TRBD2 might be the D (5 bases). Sequencing was performed on peripheral blood. This clonotype originated in a man aged 30-40 years with COVID-19, enrolled during active disease. The CDR3 is CASSQVPSGNEQFF. The CDR3 coding sequence is TGCGCCAGCAGCCAAGTCCCAAGCGGCAATGAGCAGTTCTTC.